This T cell receptor (beta chain) was sequenced for a study of cytomegalovirus exposure and HLA in healthy donors. Comments on this clone: Its antigen is as yet unknown.

A multiplex PCR was run with 60 Vbeta primers and 13 Jbeta primers. Per the authors' pipeline: Later, some 75 million unique TCR beta chains were counted in an analysis, and approximately 9.9 million of them were shared. Produced via immunoSEQ multiplex PCR; TCRdb's table is partial and in-frame only. V and J calls and clone size follow that table, whereas D and trimming were derived from the DNA. The data show some 60,000 clones, more than 70% seen once. General study findings and limits: Cytomegalovirus-associated status was assigned to around 160 TCR beta chains. In terms of immune exposure information, only CMV serostatus was available. Whilst most TCR sequences proved rare, a subset of public TCRs occurred across many donors.

This clonotype was obtained from a male donor in good health and CMV-seronegative. Sequenced input: PBMCs.

The DNA of the CDR3 is TGCGCCAGCAGTCTTGCCCCGGGACATCTTAACACTGAAGCTTTCTTT. Amino acids: CASSLAPGHLNTEAFF. The chain recombines TRBV4-3 with TRBJ1-1, with D possibly being TRBD1 (6 bases). The CDR3 runs 16 residues. Germline V gives CDR1 LGHNA, CDR2 YSLEER. V dropped 6 bases and J dropped 2 bases, with 19 bases sitting between them.